These 14 T cell receptor beta chains originate from one sample sequenced in a study of T cells after yellow fever vaccination. TCRdb fed the 5' RACE reads into MiXCR, producing one record per CDR3 protein. Found here are a few hundred thousand distinct CDR3 sequences, approximately 21% of them singletons; the top ten hold 13% to 15%. Sequencing was performed on PBMCs, taken 15 days after the yellow fever booster vaccination. These TCRs come from a man between 25 and 39 years old who received the YFV17D yellow fever vaccine.

This chain connects TRBV19 to TRBJ2-2; no clear D. This CDR3 is built from 13 residues. CDR1 LNHDA and CDR2 SQIVND come from the germline V gene (reference sequence). The V end was cut by 3 bases, the J end by 3 bases, with 5 bases between. CDR3 loop: CASSILDTGELFF. The CDR3 DNA is TGTGCCAGTAGTATCCTGGACACCGGGGAGCTGTTTTTT. Combining the CDR3 with reference TRBV19 and TRBJ2-2 gives the whole variable domain DGGITQSPKYLFRKEGQNVTLSCEQNLNHDAMYWYRQDPGQGLRLIYYSQIVNDFQKGDIAEGYSVSREKKESFPLTVTSAQKNPTAFYLCASSILDTGELFFGEGSRLTVL.

This clonotype was picked up a small number of times. The gene calls are TRBV5-1 and TRBJ2-7, with 9 bases aligning to TRBD1. Germline values: CDR1 SGHRS, CDR2 YFSETQ. The CDR3 has 15 amino acids. The ends lost 4 bases at V and 3 bases at J; junction bases unmatched: 8. The CDR3 DNA sequence: TGCGCCAGCAGCGGGACAGGGCCACACGTCTACGAGCAGTACTTC. Protein sequence: CASSGTGPHVYEQYF.

This chain connects TRBV24-1 to TRBJ2-5; D is ambiguous. Looked up from germline, CDR1 is KGHDR and CDR2 is SFDVKD. This CDR3 is built from 14 residues. Deletions cut 1 base from V and 5 bases from J, with 10 bases between. As DNA, the CDR3 is TGTGCCACCAGTGATTTCCAGTTAGGGGAGACCCAGTACTTC. It specifies CATSDFQLGETQYF.

V is TRBV10-3 and J is TRBJ2-2, with D possibly being TRBD2 (5 bases). The CDR3 is 15 residues long. V was trimmed by 6 bases and J by 2 bases, leaving 13 bases between them. Per the germline V gene, CDR1 is ENHRY and CDR2 is SYGVKD. This CDR3 reads CAIRNGAGNTGELFF. In nucleotides, the CDR3 is TGTGCCATCAGAAACGGTGCGGGTAACACCGGGGAGCTGTTTTTT.

This chain uses TRBV29-1 with TRBJ2-1; D is perhaps TRBD1 (6 bases). CDR3 length equals 14 residues. V lost 7 bases and J 5 bases, leaving 18 bases between the germline ends. Germline CDR1 reads SQVTM; CDR2 reads ANQGSEA. CDR3 coding DNA: TGCAGCGCCGGTGACAGGTTGTCGGACAATGAGCAGTTCTTC. It specifies CSAGDRLSDNEQFF.

The gene calls are TRBV10-3 and TRBJ2-3, with D hard to call. The CDR3 has 13 amino acids. Trimming shortened V by 0 bases and J by 4 bases, and 5 bases separated the two germline ends. Germline V lookup: CDR1 ENHRY, CDR2 SYGVKD. The CDR3 protein is CAISESGADTQYF. In nucleotides, the CDR3 is TGTGCCATCAGTGAGTCTGGTGCAGATACGCAGTATTTT.

This clonotype showed up just a few times. The chain carries TRBV5-1 and TRBJ2-3; TRBD1 matches at 7 bases. The V gene end was trimmed by 7 bases and the J gene end by 5 bases; junction bases not matched to a gene: 7. The CDR3 sequence is 13 residues long. The germline CDR1 and CDR2 sequences are SGHRS and YFSETQ. CDR3 sequence (DNA): TGCGCCAGCTCGACAGGGACAAGAGATACGCAGTATTTT. Protein sequence: CASSTGTRDTQYF. The full variable domain, rest sourced from reference TRBV5-1 and TRBJ2-3, is KAGVTQTPRYLIKTRGQQVTLSCSPISGHRSVSWYQQTPGQGLQFLFEYFSETQRNKGNFPGRFSGRQFSNSRSEMNVSTLELGDSALYLCASSTGTRDTQYFGPGTRLTVL.

The chain links TRBV20-1 to TRBJ2-2; a weak D match, TRBD2 (6 bases). CDR1 and CDR2 from the germline V gene are DFQATT and SNEGSKA (reference sequence). V was clipped by 6 bases and J by 0 bases, with 11 bases between them. There are 14 residues in the CDR3. CDR3 residues: CSAWGGANTGELFF. The CDR3 nucleotides read TGCAGTGCCTGGGGCGGGGCGAACACCGGGGAGCTGTTTTTT.

This clonotype was counted only a few times. CDR3 sequence (DNA): TGCAGTGCTTCATCTCCTAGCGGGAGGGCTCCATACGAGCAGTACTTC. Its translation: CSASSPSGRAPYEQYF. The rearrangement links TRBV20-1 to TRBJ2-7; the match to TRBD2 covers 12 bases. The CDR3 runs 16 residues. Germline trimming cut 5 bases from V and 4 bases from J; bases unmatched to any gene: 12. CDR1 and CDR2 from the germline V gene are DFQATT and SNEGSKA (reference sequence).

Only a few counts were recorded for this clonotype. This rearrangement joins TRBV4-2 to TRBJ1-5; a weak D match, TRBD1 (5 bases). Trimming cost V 0 bases and J 6 bases, with 15 bases left between them. The CDR3 has 16 residues. Germline V gene data show CDR1 as LGHNA and CDR2 as YNFKEQ. The CDR3 nucleotides are TGTGCCAGCAGCCAAGACCGGGACGTAGGCCGTCAGCCCCAGCATTTT. This gives the protein CASSQDRDVGRQPQHF.

The CDR3 DNA sequence: TGTGCCAGCTCACCTCCCTTCGGTATTGAGCAGTTCTTC. Translating it yields CASSPPFGIEQFF. The chain combines TRBV18 with TRBJ2-1; D ambiguous. Germline CDR1 is KGHSH and CDR2 is LQKENI. V dropped 3 bases and J dropped 9 bases, with 12 bases sitting between them. This CDR3 has 13 residues.

This clonotype was seen more than once but under ten times. The chain carries TRBV7-9 and TRBJ2-7, with D tentatively TRBD2 (6 bases). This CDR3 has 14 residues. Germline-derived CDR1 and CDR2 are SEHNR and FQNEAQ (reference sequence). The germline V and J ends were trimmed by 5 bases and 5 bases, with 16 bases remaining between them. The CDR3 bases are TGTGCCAGCAGCCTCGATGCGGCTAGCGACGAGCAGTACTTC. Protein product: CASSLDAASDEQYF. Variable domain in full (rest from reference TRBV7-9 and TRBJ2-7): DTGVSQNPRHKITKRGQNVTFRCDPISEHNRLYWYRQTLGQGPEFLTYFQNEAQLEKSRLLSDRFSAERPKGSFSTLEIQRTEQGDSAMYLCASSLDAASDEQYFGPGTRLTVT.

This clonotype has only a few counts. The chain uses TRBV5-1 and TRBJ2-1; D not resolved. The CDR3 is 15 residues long. V shed 3 bases and J shed 0 bases, with 10 bases lying between them. Germline lookup yields CDR1 SGHRS and CDR2 YFSETQ. CDR3 region: CASSSQQSSYNEQFF. CDR3 coding DNA: TGCGCCAGCAGCTCACAGCAAAGCTCCTACAATGAGCAGTTCTTC.

This clonotype was observed a few times. This sequence joins TRBV7-9 and TRBJ2-3; the D gene is possibly TRBD2 (6 bases). Trimming shortened V by 5 bases and J by 0 bases, and 12 bases separated the two germline ends. Per germline, CDR1 SEHNR and CDR2 FQNEAQ (reference sequence). The CDR3 is 15 residues long. The CDR3 DNA reads as TGTGCCAGCAGCCATGGACTACCGAGCACAGATACGCAGTATTTT. Protein product: CASSHGLPSTDTQYF.